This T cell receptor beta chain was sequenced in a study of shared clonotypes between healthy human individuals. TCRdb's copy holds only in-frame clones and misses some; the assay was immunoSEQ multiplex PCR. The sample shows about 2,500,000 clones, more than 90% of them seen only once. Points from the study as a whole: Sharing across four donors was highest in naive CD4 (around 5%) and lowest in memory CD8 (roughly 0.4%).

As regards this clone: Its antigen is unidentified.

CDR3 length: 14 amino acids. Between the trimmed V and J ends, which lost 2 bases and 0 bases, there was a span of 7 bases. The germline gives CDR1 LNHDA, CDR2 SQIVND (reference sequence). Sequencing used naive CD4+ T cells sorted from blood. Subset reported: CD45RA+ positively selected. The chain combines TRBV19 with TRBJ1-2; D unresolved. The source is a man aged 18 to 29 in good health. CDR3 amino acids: CASSISRANYGYTF. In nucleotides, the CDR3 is TGTGCCAGTAGTATATCTCGCGCTAACTATGGCTACACCTTC.